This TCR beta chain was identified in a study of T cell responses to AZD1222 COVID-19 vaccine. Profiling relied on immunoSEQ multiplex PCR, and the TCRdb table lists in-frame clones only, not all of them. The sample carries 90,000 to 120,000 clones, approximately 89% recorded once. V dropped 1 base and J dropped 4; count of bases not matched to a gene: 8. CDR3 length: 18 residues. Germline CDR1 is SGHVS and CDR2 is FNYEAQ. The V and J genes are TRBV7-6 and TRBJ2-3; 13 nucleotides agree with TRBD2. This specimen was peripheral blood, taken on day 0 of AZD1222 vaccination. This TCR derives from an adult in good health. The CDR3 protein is CASSLEWATSGGPDTQYF. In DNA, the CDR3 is TGTGCCAGCAGCTTAGAATGGGCGACTAGCGGGGGGCCAGATACGCAGTATTTT.